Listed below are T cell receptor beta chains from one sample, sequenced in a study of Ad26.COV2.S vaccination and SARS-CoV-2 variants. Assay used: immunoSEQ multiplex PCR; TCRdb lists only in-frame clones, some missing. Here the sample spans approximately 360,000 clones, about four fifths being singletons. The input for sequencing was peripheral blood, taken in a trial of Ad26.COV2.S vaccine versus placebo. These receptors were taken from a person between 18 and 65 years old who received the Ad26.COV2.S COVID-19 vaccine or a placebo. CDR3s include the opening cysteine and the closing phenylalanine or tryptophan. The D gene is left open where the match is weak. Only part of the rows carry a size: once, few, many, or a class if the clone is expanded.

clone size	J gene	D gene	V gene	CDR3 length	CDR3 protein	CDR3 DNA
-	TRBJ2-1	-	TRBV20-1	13	CSASGRAYNEQFF	TGCAGTGCTAGTGGGCGGGCATACAATGAGCAGTTCTTC
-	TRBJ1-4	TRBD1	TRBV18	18	CASSPPLLRGLTNEKLFF	TGTGCCAGCTCACCCCCTCTCCTCAGGGGGCTCACTAATGAAAAACTGTTTTTT
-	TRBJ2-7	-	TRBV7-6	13	CASSFGLAYEQYF	TGTGCCAGCAGCTTCGGGCTAGCCTACGAGCAGTACTTC
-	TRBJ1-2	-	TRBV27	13	CASSLTGFYGYTF	TGTGCCAGCAGTTTAACAGGGTTCTATGGCTACACCTTC
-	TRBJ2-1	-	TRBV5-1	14	CASSPLPGYNEQFF	TGCGCCAGCAGCCCTCTTCCAGGGTACAATGAGCAGTTCTTC
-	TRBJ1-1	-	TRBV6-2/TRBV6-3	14	CASSPGHLNTEAFF	TGTGCCAGCAGCCCCGGACACTTGAACACTGAAGCTTTCTTT
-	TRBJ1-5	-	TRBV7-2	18	CASSPTDRITPSNQPQHF	TGTGCCAGCAGCCCTACTGACAGGATTACCCCTAGCAATCAGCCCCAGCATTTT
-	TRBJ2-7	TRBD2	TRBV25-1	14	CASSDSGGTHEQYF	TGTGCCAGCAGTGATTCGGGGGGAACACACGAGCAGTACTTC
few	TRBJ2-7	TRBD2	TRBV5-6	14	CASSLRLAGEEQYF	TGTGCCAGCAGCTTGAGACTAGCGGGGGAGGAGCAGTACTTC
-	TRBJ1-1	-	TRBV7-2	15	CASSPGGRMNTEAFF	TGTGCCAGCAGCCCCGGGGGGCGGATGAACACTGAAGCTTTCTTT
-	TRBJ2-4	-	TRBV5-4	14	CASSLTGSGNIQYF	TGTGCCAGCAGCTTGACAGGGTCGGGGAACATTCAGTACTTC
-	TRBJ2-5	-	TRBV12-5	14	CASGPAGLGETQYF	TGTGCTAGTGGTCCCGCGGGTCTCGGGGAGACCCAGTACTTC
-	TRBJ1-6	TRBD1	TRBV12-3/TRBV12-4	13	CASSWAGGSPLHF	TGTGCCAGCAGTTGGGCAGGGGGCTCACCCCTCCACTTT
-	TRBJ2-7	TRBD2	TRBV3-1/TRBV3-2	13	CASSRQRGDEQYF	TGTGCCAGCAGCCGCCAGCGGGGCGACGAGCAGTACTTC
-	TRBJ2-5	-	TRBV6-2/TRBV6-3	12	CASSQGPETQYF	TGTGCCAGCAGCCAAGGGCCAGAGACCCAGTACTTC
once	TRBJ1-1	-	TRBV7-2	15	CASSSGAALNTEAFF	TGTGCCAGCAGCTCGGGGGCCGCTCTGAACACTGAAGCTTTCTTT